These 13 T cell receptor beta chains originate from one sample sequenced in a study of blood T cell repertoires in COVID-19. The table came from immunoSEQ multiplex PCR; TCRdb's copy has only in-frame clones and leaves some out. The table has over 200,000 clones, approximately 84% seen once. Sequencing used peripheral blood. The receptor source for this set is a man aged 35 to 55 with active or convalescent COVID-19.

This rearrangement joins TRBV9 to TRBJ2-7; D may be TRBD2 (5 bases). The V end was cut by 4 bases, the J end by 6 bases, with 11 bases between. This CDR3 contains 12 residues. Germline V gene data show CDR1 as SGDLS and CDR2 as YYNGEE. The CDR3, as DNA: TGTGCCAGCAGCCCTAGCCCCTCCGAGCAGTACTTC. This sequence encodes CASSPSPSEQYF.

The rearrangement joins TRBV6-5 to TRBJ2-2, with D perhaps TRBD1 (5 bases). In germline, CDR1 is MNHEY, CDR2 SVGAGI. This CDR3 has 15 amino acids. Trimming took 2 bases from V and 2 from J, leaving 9 bases between them. This CDR3 is CASSYVGDNTGELFF. DNA of the CDR3: TGTGCCAGCAGTTACGTAGGGGATAACACCGGGGAGCTGTTTTTT.

The chain recombines TRBV9 with TRBJ2-1, with 9 bases identical to TRBD2. This CDR3 comprises 16 residues. V was clipped by 0 bases and J by 3 bases; unmatched bases: 4. CDR1 SGDLS and CDR2 YYNGEE come from the germline V gene. The CDR3 bases are TGTGCCAGCAGCGTAGTGGGTAGCGGGGGCTACAATGAGCAGTTCTTC. Translating it yields CASSVVGSGGYNEQFF.

The rearrangement joins TRBV2 to TRBJ1-5; unclear D gene. Trimming took off 10 bases at V and 5 bases at J, with 18 bases between the two ends. The CDR3 spans 14 residues. Germline V lookup: CDR1 SNHLY, CDR2 FYNNEI. CDR3 in DNA: TGTGCCACCGCTCGAAGGACTACTGATCAGCCCCAGCATTTT. It codes for CATARRTTDQPQHF. Full variable domain (missing parts from reference TRBV2 and TRBJ1-5): EPEVTQTPSHQVTQMGQEVILRCVPISNHLYFYWYRQILGQKVEFLVSFYNNEISEKSEIFDDQFSVERPDGSNFTLKIRSTKLEDSAMYFCATARRTTDQPQHFGDGTRLSIL.

The chain links TRBV6-5 to TRBJ2-5, with TRBD1 as a possible D gene (5 bases). The CDR3 consists of 14 residues. The V end was cut by 6 bases, the J end by 2 bases, with 13 bases between. Germline CDR1 reads MNHEY; CDR2 reads SVGAGI. This CDR3 reads CASRAGFNQETQYF. The CDR3 region has the DNA TGTGCCAGCAGGGCAGGGTTTAATCAAGAGACCCAGTACTTC.

V usage is TRBV25-1 and J usage is TRBJ2-2; TRBD2 aligns across 9 bases. The CDR3 totals 18 residues. V shed 3 bases and J 4 bases; nucleotides not matched to a gene: 12. The germline V gene has CDR1 MGHDK and CDR2 SYGVNS. The DNA for the CDR3 is TGTGCCAGCAGTGAGAGGGAGGGGCTAGCGGGACGCACCGGGGAGCTGTTTTTT. The encoded protein is CASSEREGLAGRTGELFF.

This clone was seen a single time. The V gene is TRBV30, the J gene TRBJ1-4, with unresolved D. This CDR3 is built from 14 residues. Germline CDR1 reads GTSNPN; CDR2 reads SVGIG (reference sequence). Trimming shortened V by 5 bases and J by 14 bases, and 24 bases separated the two germline ends. The CDR3 DNA sequence: TGTGCCTGGGGAGCCGGGATCCTAATGAAAAGGCTGTTTTTT. Its translation is CAWGAGILMKRLFF.

V usage is TRBV4-1 and J usage is TRBJ2-5; perhaps TRBD2 as D (6 bases). CDR3 length: 16 amino acids. V was trimmed by 0 bases and J by 3 bases, leaving 14 bases between them. Germline CDR1 reads MGHRA; CDR2 reads YSYEKL. CDR3 region: CASSQDRGLREETQYF. In DNA, the CDR3 is TGCGCCAGCAGCCAAGATAGGGGACTGCGCGAAGAGACCCAGTACTTC.

This clone was seen only once. CDR3 sequence: CASSLGLAASYNEQFF. For the CDR3, the DNA is TGCGCCAGCAGCTTGGGACTAGCGGCTTCCTACAATGAGCAGTTCTTC. The J gene is TRBJ2-1, the V gene TRBV5-1; 9 positions agree with TRBD2. With V trimmed by 0 bases and J by 1 base, 2 bases remained unmatched. This CDR3 has 16 amino acids. CDR1 SGHRS and CDR2 YFSETQ come from the germline V gene.

This chain links TRBV7-2 with TRBJ2-5; TRBD1 matches 8 bases. V trimming: 4 bases; J trimming: 2 bases; junction bases outside the gene matches: 6. This CDR3 spans 15 amino acids. The germline gives CDR1 SGHTA, CDR2 FQGNSA. In DNA form, the CDR3 reads TGTGCCAGCAGCTCCCGGGACAGGACTCAAGAGACCCAGTACTTC. Translated: CASSSRDRTQETQYF.

The chain carries TRBV24-1 and TRBJ2-1, with 13 bases lining up with TRBD2. Germline lookup yields CDR1 KGHDR and CDR2 SFDVKD. Trimming cost V 5 bases and J 9 bases; bases outside gene matches: 12. The CDR3 sequence is 17 residues long. The CDR3 sequence is CATSGGLAGADSFEQFF. Written as DNA, the CDR3 is TGTGCCACCAGTGGCGGACTAGCGGGGGCCGATAGTTTTGAGCAGTTCTTC.

This rearrangement joins TRBV7-3 to TRBJ1-1; no reliable D call. The CDR3 covers 13 residues. Germline CDR1 reads SGHTA; CDR2 reads FQGTGA. Between the trimmed V and J ends, which lost 5 bases and 1 base, there was a span of 8 bases. The CDR3 here is CASSLSENTEAFF. The DNA of the CDR3 is TGTGCCAGCAGCCTCAGTGAGAACACTGAAGCTTTCTTT.

The CDR3 region has the DNA TGTGCCAGCAGCGTACAATCGGGGAACACTGAAGCTTTCTTT. Translation: CASSVQSGNTEAFF. The chain is built from TRBV9 and TRBJ1-1, with D hard to call. The CDR3 totals 14 residues. V lost 1 base to trimming and J lost 1 base, with 8 bases between them. The germline gives CDR1 SGDLS, CDR2 YYNGEE. Combining the CDR3 with reference TRBV9 and TRBJ1-1 gives the whole variable domain DSGVTQTPKHLITATGQRVTLRCSPRSGDLSVYWYQQSLDQGLQFLIQYYNGEERAKGNILERFSAQQFPDLHSELNLSSLELGDSALYFCASSVQSGNTEAFFGQGTRLTVV.